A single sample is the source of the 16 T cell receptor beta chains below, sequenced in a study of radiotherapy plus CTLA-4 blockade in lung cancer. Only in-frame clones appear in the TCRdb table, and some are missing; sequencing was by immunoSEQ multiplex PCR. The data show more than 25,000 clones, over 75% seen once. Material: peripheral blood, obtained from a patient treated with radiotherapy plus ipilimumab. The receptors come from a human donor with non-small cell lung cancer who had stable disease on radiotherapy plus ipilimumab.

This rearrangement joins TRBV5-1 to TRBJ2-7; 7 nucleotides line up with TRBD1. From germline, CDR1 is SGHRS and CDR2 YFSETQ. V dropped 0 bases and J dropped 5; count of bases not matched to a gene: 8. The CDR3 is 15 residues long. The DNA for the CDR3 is TGCGCCAGCAGCTTGGAGGGGACAGAACGGGACGAGCAGTACTTC. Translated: CASSLEGTERDEQYF. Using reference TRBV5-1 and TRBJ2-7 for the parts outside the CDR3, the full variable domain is KAGVTQTPRYLIKTRGQQVTLSCSPISGHRSVSWYQQTPGQGLQFLFEYFSETQRNKGNFPGRFSGRQFSNSRSEMNVSTLELGDSALYLCASSLEGTERDEQYFGPGTRLTVT.

CDR3: CASSRRGDSGNTIYF. CDR3 coding DNA: TGTGCCAGCAGCCGCAGGGGGGACTCTGGAAACACCATATATTTT. The chain uses TRBV7-2 and TRBJ1-3; 7 nucleotides match TRBD1. Germline assignment: CDR1 SGHTA and CDR2 FQGNSA. Germline trimming cut 5 bases from V and 0 bases from J; bases unmatched to any gene: 4. The CDR3 has 15 residues.

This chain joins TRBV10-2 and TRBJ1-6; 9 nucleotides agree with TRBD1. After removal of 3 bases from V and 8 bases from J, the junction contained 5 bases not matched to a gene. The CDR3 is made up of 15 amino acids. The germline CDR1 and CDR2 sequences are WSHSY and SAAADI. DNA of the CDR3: TGCGCCAGCAGTGATCTGGGACAGGGAGATTCACCCCTCCACTTT. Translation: CASSDLGQGDSPLHF.

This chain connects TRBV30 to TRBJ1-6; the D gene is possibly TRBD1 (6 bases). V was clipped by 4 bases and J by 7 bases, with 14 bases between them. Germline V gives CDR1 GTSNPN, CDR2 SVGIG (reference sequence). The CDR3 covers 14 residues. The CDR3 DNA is TGTGCCTGGAATACACAGGGCAGAAATTCACCCCTCCACTTT. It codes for CAWNTQGRNSPLHF.

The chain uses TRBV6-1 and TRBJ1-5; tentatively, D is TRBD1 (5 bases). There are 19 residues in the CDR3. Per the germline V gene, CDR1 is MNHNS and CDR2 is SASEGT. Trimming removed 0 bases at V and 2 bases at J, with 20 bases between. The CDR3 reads CASSEAGWAGPGRNQPQHF. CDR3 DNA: TGTGCCAGCAGTGAAGCAGGGTGGGCAGGGCCGGGGCGCAATCAGCCCCAGCATTTT.

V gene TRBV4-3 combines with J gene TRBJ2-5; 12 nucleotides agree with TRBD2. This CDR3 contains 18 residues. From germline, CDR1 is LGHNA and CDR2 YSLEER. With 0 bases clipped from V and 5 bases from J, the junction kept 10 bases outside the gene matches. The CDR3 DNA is TGCGCCAGCAGCCAAGAGCCTAGCGGGGGGGCAGGACGGGAGACCCAGTACTTC. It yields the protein CASSQEPSGGAGRETQYF.

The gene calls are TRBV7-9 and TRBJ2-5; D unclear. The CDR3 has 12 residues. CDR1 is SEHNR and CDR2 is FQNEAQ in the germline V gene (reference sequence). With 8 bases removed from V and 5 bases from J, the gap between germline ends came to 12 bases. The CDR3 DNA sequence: TGTGCCAGCCGCGTCAACAAGGAGACCCAGTACTTC. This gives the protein CASRVNKETQYF.

CDR3 residues: CASSAGTGSGYTF. For the CDR3, the DNA is TGTGCCAGCAGCGCCGGGACAGGGAGTGGCTACACCTTC. This chain links TRBV6-1 with TRBJ1-2; 9 nucleotides line up with TRBD1. CDR3 length: 13 residues. Germline V lookup: CDR1 MNHNS, CDR2 SASEGT. Unmatched junction bases numbered 6, after V lost 6 bases and J lost 7 bases.

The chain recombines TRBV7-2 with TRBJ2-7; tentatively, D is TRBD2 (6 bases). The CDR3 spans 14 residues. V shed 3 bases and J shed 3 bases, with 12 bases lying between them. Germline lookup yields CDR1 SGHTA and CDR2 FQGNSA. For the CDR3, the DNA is TGTGCCAGCAGCTTGGGCTGGGGGGTCTACGAGCAGTACTTC. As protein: CASSLGWGVYEQYF.

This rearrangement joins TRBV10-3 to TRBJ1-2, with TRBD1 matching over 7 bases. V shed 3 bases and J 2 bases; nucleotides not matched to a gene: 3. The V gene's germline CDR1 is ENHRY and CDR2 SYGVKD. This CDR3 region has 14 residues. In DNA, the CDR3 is TGTGCCATCAGTGAACAGGGGAACAACTATGGCTACACCTTC. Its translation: CAISEQGNNYGYTF.

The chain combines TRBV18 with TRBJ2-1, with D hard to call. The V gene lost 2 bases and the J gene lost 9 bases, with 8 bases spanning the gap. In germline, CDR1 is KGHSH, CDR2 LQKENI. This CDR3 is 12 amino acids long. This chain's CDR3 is CASSPGRSEQFF. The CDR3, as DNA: TGTGCCAGCTCACCAGGAAGGAGTGAGCAGTTCTTC.

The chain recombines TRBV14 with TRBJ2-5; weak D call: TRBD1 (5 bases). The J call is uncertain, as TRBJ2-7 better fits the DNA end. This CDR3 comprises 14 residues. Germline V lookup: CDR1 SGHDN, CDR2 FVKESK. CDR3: CASSRQPSGSEQYF. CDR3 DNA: TGTGCCAGCAGCCGACAGCCGAGTGGATCCGAGCAGTACTTC.

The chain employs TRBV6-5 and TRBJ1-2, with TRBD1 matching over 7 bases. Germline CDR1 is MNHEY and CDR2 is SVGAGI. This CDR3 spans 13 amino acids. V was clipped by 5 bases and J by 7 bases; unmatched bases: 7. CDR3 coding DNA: TGTGCCAGCAGTCGACAGGGTAGGTCTGGCTACACCTTC. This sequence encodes CASSRQGRSGYTF.

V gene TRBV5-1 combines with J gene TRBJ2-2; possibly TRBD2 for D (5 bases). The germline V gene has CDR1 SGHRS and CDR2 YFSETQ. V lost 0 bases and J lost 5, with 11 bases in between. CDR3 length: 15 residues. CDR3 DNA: TGCGCCAGCAGCTTGGATGGGGAGTTGACCGGGGAGCTGTTTTTT. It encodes CASSLDGELTGELFF.

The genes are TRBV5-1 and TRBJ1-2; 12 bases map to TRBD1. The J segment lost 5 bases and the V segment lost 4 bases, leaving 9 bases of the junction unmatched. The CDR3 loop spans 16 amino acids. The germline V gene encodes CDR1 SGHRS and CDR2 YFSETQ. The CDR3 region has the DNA TGCGCCAGCAGCCCGGGACAGGGGGCAACGGGGTATGGCTACACCTTC. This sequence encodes CASSPGQGATGYGYTF. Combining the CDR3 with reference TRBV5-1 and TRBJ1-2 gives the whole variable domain KAGVTQTPRYLIKTRGQQVTLSCSPISGHRSVSWYQQTPGQGLQFLFEYFSETQRNKGNFPGRFSGRQFSNSRSEMNVSTLELGDSALYLCASSPGQGATGYGYTFGSGTRLTVV.

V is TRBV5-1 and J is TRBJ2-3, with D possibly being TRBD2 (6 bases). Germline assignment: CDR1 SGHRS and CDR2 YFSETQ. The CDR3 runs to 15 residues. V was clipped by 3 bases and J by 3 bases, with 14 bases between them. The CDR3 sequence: CASSYGGLETDTQYF. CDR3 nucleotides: TGCGCCAGCAGCTACGGAGGGTTAGAGACAGATACGCAGTATTTT.